The 4 T cell receptor beta chains below all came from one sample that was sequenced in a study of immune evolution from preneoplasia to lung adenocarcinoma. Only in-frame clones appear in the TCRdb table, and some are missing; sequencing was by immunoSEQ multiplex PCR. Among some 8,000 clones listed, just under 75% were seen once. Sequences were obtained from FFPE lung adenocarcinoma in situ tissue. The receptors derive from an older donor with lung adenocarcinoma. Some clones in this sample may be carry-over from other donors' samples.

This chain links TRBV5-1 with TRBJ2-1; TRBD2 aligns across 8 bases. Germline V gives CDR1 SGHRS, CDR2 YFSETQ. The junction had 5 bases not matched to a gene; V was cut back by 0 bases and J by 0 bases. This CDR3 spans 17 amino acids. The chain's CDR3 is CASSLASGSSSYNEQFF. CDR3 bases: TGCGCCAGCAGCTTGGCCAGCGGGAGCAGCTCCTACAATGAGCAGTTCTTC.

The chain employs TRBV18 and TRBJ1-5; 8 positions agree with TRBD1. The CDR3 contains 12 residues. After removal of 2 bases from V and 9 bases from J, the junction contained 0 bases not matched to a gene. From germline, CDR1 is KGHSH and CDR2 LQKENI. This CDR3 is CASSPTGGPQHF. The CDR3 nucleotides are TGTGCCAGCTCACCAACAGGGGGGCCCCAGCATTTT.

Of note for this clone: The junction and the germline gene differ at one end; a read error may be behind it. The gene calls are TRBV18 and TRBJ2-5; D unresolved. Germline loops: CDR1 KGHSH, CDR2 LQKENI. This CDR3 contains 13 residues. CDR3 region: CASSPQLQETQYF. The CDR3 DNA sequence: TGTGCCAGCTCTCCACAGTTGCAAGAGACCCAGTACTTC.

The chain links TRBV7-9 to TRBJ1-2; the match to TRBD1 covers 7 bases. Germline lookup yields CDR1 SEHNR and CDR2 FQNEAQ (reference sequence). The V segment lost 7 bases and the J segment 7 bases; nucleotides outside the gene matches: 6. The CDR3 sequence is 12 residues long. CDR3 amino acids: CASNPGGSGYTF. CDR3 bases: TGTGCCAGCAATCCAGGGGGAAGTGGCTACACCTTC.